The 30 T cell receptor beta chains below come from one sample, sequenced in a study of blood T cells in healthy people across ages. PCR was performed a second time for roughly 7 to 11 cycles using a sample-barcoded 5' primer and a J-beta primer mix. TCRdb called the 5' RACE reads again in MiXCR, with one record for every CDR3 protein. The repertoire holds approximately 940,000 distinct CDR3 sequences, with around 46% as singletons. Sequenced: blood. The receptors come from a man aged 25-40 years in good health.

This clonotype was counted a few times. This chain joins TRBV4-3 and TRBJ2-7; 8 bases line up with TRBD2. This CDR3 comprises 17 residues. Germline CDR1 reads LGHNA; CDR2 reads YSLEER. V shed 6 bases and J 3 bases; nucleotides not matched to a gene: 16. For the CDR3, the DNA is TGCGCCAGCAGTCCGGGGGGGGGCGCGTTGAAGAACTACGAGCAGTACTTC. Translation gives CASSPGGGALKNYEQYF.

The chain links TRBV6-6 to TRBJ2-2; tentative D call: TRBD2 (6 bases). Trimming removed 7 bases at V and 6 bases at J, with 12 bases between. The CDR3 consists of 13 residues. Per the germline V gene, CDR1 is MNHNY and CDR2 is SVGAGI (reference sequence). The CDR3 DNA follows: TGTGCCAGCACCTATGGGGGGTCCGGGGAGCTGTTTTTT. Protein: CASTYGGSGELFF.

The chain recombines TRBV6-5 with TRBJ1-6, with D possibly TRBD1 on 5 matching bases. Germline V gives CDR1 MNHEY, CDR2 SVGAGI. This CDR3 region has 16 residues. V was trimmed by 4 bases and J by 9 bases, leaving 19 bases between them. CDR3 DNA: TGTGCCAGCAGTTCCCGCTGGGACTTAGAAACTTCACCCCTCCACTTT. It is translated as CASSSRWDLETSPLHF.

The chain employs TRBV7-2 and TRBJ1-2; 8 nucleotides match TRBD1. Trimming at V came to 2 bases and at J to 10 bases, leaving 12 bases not matched to a gene. Germline CDR1 SGHTA, CDR2 FQGNSA. This CDR3 has 15 residues. The DNA of the CDR3 is TGTGCCAGCAGCTTAAACGACAGGGGTGGAAATGACTACACCTTC. It translates to CASSLNDRGGNDYTF.

The chain recombines TRBV3-1 with TRBJ1-1, with D unresolved. Trimming left V 2 bases short and J 4 bases short, with 11 bases between. From germline, CDR1 is LGHDT and CDR2 YNNKEL (reference sequence). The CDR3 runs 14 residues. CDR3 sequence (DNA): TGTGCCAGCAGCCAATCCGTTGGAGGCACTGAAGCTTTCTTT. Translated: CASSQSVGGTEAFF.

This clonotype was seen only once. This chain connects TRBV28 to TRBJ2-7; D might be TRBD1 (6 bases). Germline V lookup: CDR1 MDHEN, CDR2 SYDVKM. The CDR3 covers 16 residues. V lost 6 bases and J 0 bases, leaving 18 bases between the germline ends. CDR3 sequence (DNA): TGTGCCAGCAGCCCCGGGGCAGGGGTTAGCTCCTACGAGCAGTACTTC. This codes for CASSPGAGVSSYEQYF.

The chain employs TRBV4-1 and TRBJ2-1; no reliable D call. The CDR3 runs 16 residues. V shed 0 bases and J shed 6 bases, with 15 bases lying between them. Germline V gene sequence: CDR1 MGHRA, CDR2 YSYEKL. The CDR3 DNA reads as TGCGCCAGCAGCCAAGATCCCAGCCACCTCGGCAATGAGCAGTTCTTC. It codes for CASSQDPSHLGNEQFF.

This clonotype showed up just once. This chain links TRBV6-1 with TRBJ1-4, with D uncertain. CDR1 is MNHNS and CDR2 is SASEGT in the germline V gene. The CDR3 has 13 residues. The V gene lost 3 bases and the J gene lost 9 bases, with 11 bases spanning the gap. The DNA for the CDR3 is TGTGCCAGCAGTGACCCGGGCAGTAAAAAACTGTTTTTT. The encoded protein is CASSDPGSKKLFF.

The chain is built from TRBV7-2 and TRBJ2-1, with 10 bases identical to TRBD2. This CDR3 spans 15 amino acids. The ends lost 1 base at V and 7 bases at J; junction bases unmatched: 4. The V gene's germline CDR1 is SGHTA and CDR2 FQGNSA. The chain's CDR3 is CASSLDSGGVNEQFF. The CDR3 nucleotides are TGTGCCAGCAGCTTAGACAGCGGGGGGGTGAATGAGCAGTTCTTC.

The chain links TRBV5-1 to TRBJ1-1; no clear D. V was trimmed by 3 bases and J by 1 base, leaving 13 bases between them. CDR3 length: 15 amino acids. The germline V gene has CDR1 SGHRS and CDR2 YFSETQ. CDR3: CASSYEGGRNTEAFF. CDR3 nucleotide sequence: TGCGCCAGCAGCTACGAGGGAGGGAGGAACACTGAAGCTTTCTTT.

The genes are TRBV4-2 and TRBJ2-5; D might be TRBD2 (5 bases). The CDR3 totals 13 residues. Per the germline V gene, CDR1 is LGHNA and CDR2 is YNFKEQ. The V gene lost 5 bases and the J gene lost 5 bases, with 12 bases spanning the gap. The CDR3 reads CASSSGVWETQYF. The CDR3 DNA sequence: TGTGCCAGCAGCTCCGGGGTCTGGGAGACCCAGTACTTC.

The rearrangement uses TRBV10-3 and TRBJ2-7; D tentatively reads TRBD1 or TRBD2 (6 bases each). Germline V CDR1 and CDR2: ENHRY, SYGVKD. The CDR3 contains 15 residues. Trimming pared 2 bases from V and 2 bases from J, leaving 13 bases between. The CDR3 here is CAISESEGGTYEQYF. CDR3 DNA sequence: TGTGCCATCAGTGAGAGCGAGGGGGGAACCTACGAGCAGTACTTC.

The chain employs TRBV9 and TRBJ2-3; the D gene is possibly TRBD2 (5 bases). The CDR3 length is 14 residues. Trimming took off 2 bases at V and 4 bases at J, with 11 bases between the two ends. Germline CDR1 is SGDLS and CDR2 is YYNGEE. The CDR3 DNA reads as TGTGCCAGCAGCGTTGAATCGAGGGCAGATACGCAGTATTTT. This codes for CASSVESRADTQYF.

The chain carries TRBV7-2 and TRBJ2-5; D is undetermined. The CDR3 loop spans 15 amino acids. Germline V gene lookup returns CDR1 SGHTA and CDR2 FQGNSA. V was pared by 3 bases and J by 11 bases, with 22 bases between. In DNA form, the CDR3 reads TGTGCCAGCAGCTTTGTCGGGCCTCTCAAAAATGAGCAGTACTTC. Translation: CASSFVGPLKNEQYF.

The genes are TRBV4-2 and TRBJ2-3; D may be TRBD2 (5 bases). The CDR3 has 17 amino acids. V lost 6 bases and J 2 bases, leaving 21 bases between the germline ends. Germline V gene data show CDR1 as LGHNA and CDR2 as YNFKEQ. The CDR3 DNA reads as TGTGCCAGCAGTGGCAATGGGCGGGTTCTTTCCACAGATACGCAGTATTTT. Amino acids: CASSGNGRVLSTDTQYF.

This chain uses TRBV20-1 with TRBJ2-1; D is uncertain. This CDR3 is built from 13 residues. Germline loops: CDR1 DFQATT, CDR2 SNEGSKA (reference sequence). V was cut by 5 bases and J by 6 bases, with 14 bases left in between. The DNA of the CDR3 is TGCAGTGCTCGTGTGACGTCCAGCAATGAGCAGTTCTTC. As protein: CSARVTSSNEQFF.

J is TRBJ2-3 and V is TRBV29-1; D is undetermined. The CDR3 runs 14 residues. Germline lookup yields CDR1 SQVTM and CDR2 ANQGSEA. V was trimmed by 3 bases and J by 2 bases, leaving 12 bases between them. CDR3 loop: CSVDLYLHTDTQYF. In nucleotides, the CDR3 is TGCAGCGTTGATTTGTACCTCCACACAGATACGCAGTATTTT.

The rearrangement uses TRBV10-3 and TRBJ2-3; possible D gene TRBD1, 5 bases. In germline, CDR1 is ENHRY, CDR2 SYGVKD. The ends were cut back, 3 bases at V and 0 bases at J, with 16 bases in the middle. The CDR3 contains 17 residues. CDR3 loop: CAISDLQASSSTDTQYF. DNA of the CDR3: TGTGCCATCAGTGATTTACAGGCCAGCTCTAGCACAGATACGCAGTATTTT.

The chain is built from TRBV29-1 and TRBJ2-1; D is unclear. The CDR3 covers 12 residues. V lost 0 bases to trimming and J lost 5 bases, with 5 bases between them. The germline CDR1 and CDR2 sequences are SQVTM and ANQGSEA. CDR3 nucleotides: TGCAGCGTTGAAGACCACCACAATGAGCAGTTCTTC. Protein product: CSVEDHHNEQFF.

This clonotype has ten or more counts. The V gene is TRBV7-9, the J gene TRBJ2-7; the match to TRBD1 covers 7 bases. The J segment lost 6 bases and the V segment lost 4 bases, leaving 9 bases of the junction unmatched. The CDR3 contains 14 residues. CDR1 and CDR2 from the germline V gene are SEHNR and FQNEAQ (reference sequence). This CDR3 is CASSYTGTAPEQYF. In DNA form, the CDR3 reads TGTGCCAGCAGCTATACCGGGACAGCCCCCGAGCAGTACTTC.

The chain is built from TRBV2 and TRBJ2-1, with D maybe TRBD1 (5 bases). This CDR3 has 14 residues. V lost 5 bases and J 5 bases, leaving 13 bases between the germline ends. Germline V gene sequence: CDR1 SNHLY, CDR2 FYNNEI. The CDR3 DNA reads as TGTGCCAGCAGTCCCGACAGCTGGAACAATGAGCAGTTCTTC. This sequence encodes CASSPDSWNNEQFF.

This clonotype was observed once. The rearrangement uses TRBV6-1 and TRBJ2-3, with D unclear. Germline values: CDR1 MNHNS, CDR2 SASEGT. V lost 0 bases to trimming and J lost 2 bases, with 12 bases between them. This CDR3 comprises 16 residues. The CDR3 sequence: CASSEARRPITDTQYF. The CDR3 DNA sequence: TGTGCCAGCAGTGAAGCGCGGCGTCCAATCACAGATACGCAGTATTTT.

This clonotype occurred a few times. The chain uses TRBV10-3 and TRBJ1-6; a possible D gene is TRBD1 (6 bases). Per the germline V gene, CDR1 is ENHRY and CDR2 is SYGVKD. V lost 11 bases and J lost 7, with 15 bases in between. This CDR3 is built from 13 residues. CDR3 DNA sequence: TGTGCCGTGACCGGGACAAAGAATTCACCCCTCCACTTT. It encodes CAVTGTKNSPLHF.

This sequence joins TRBV29-1 and TRBJ1-1, with unresolved D. The germline V and J ends were trimmed by 3 bases and 11 bases, with 10 bases remaining between them. Germline V gene sequence: CDR1 SQVTM, CDR2 ANQGSEA. The CDR3 runs 10 residues. The chain's CDR3 is CSVDGLPAFF. The CDR3 DNA follows: TGCAGCGTTGACGGGCTGCCGGCTTTCTTT.

V and J are TRBV6-2 or TRBV6-3 and TRBJ2-3, with 12 bases lining up with TRBD2. V shed 2 bases and J 0 bases; nucleotides not matched to a gene: 12. The CDR3 covers 20 residues. The germline V gene encodes CDR1 MNHEY and CDR2 SVGEGT. The CDR3 here is CASSYPLAGGLYTSTDTQYF. CDR3 coding DNA: TGTGCCAGCAGTTACCCGCTAGCGGGGGGGCTGTACACTAGCACAGATACGCAGTATTTT.

The chain is built from TRBV10-3 and TRBJ1-1, with a possible D match to TRBD1 (6 bases). This CDR3 has 13 residues. V lost 5 bases, J lost 6 bases, and 13 bases lay in between. Germline CDR1 and CDR2: ENHRY and SYGVKD. As DNA, the CDR3 is TGTGCCATCAGTCCAGGGGCGCCCGCTGAAGCTTTCTTT. Encoded protein: CAISPGAPAEAFF.

The chain uses TRBV6-2 or TRBV6-3 and TRBJ1-2; D is unresolved. The V gene's germline CDR1 is MNHEY and CDR2 SVGEGT. Trimming removed 6 bases at V and 8 bases at J, with 16 bases between. The CDR3 has 13 amino acids. CDR3 amino acids: CASRHRSLSGYTF. In nucleotides, the CDR3 is TGTGCCAGCAGACACCGGTCCCTGAGCGGCTACACCTTC.

The chain links TRBV20-1 to TRBJ1-2; the D is unclear. CDR1 and CDR2 (germline): DFQATT, SNEGSKA (reference sequence). V lost 1 base to trimming and J lost 10 bases, with 13 bases between them. CDR3 length: 12 residues. Here the CDR3 DNA reads TGCAGTGCTAGAGCCGGGATTAGGGACTACACCTTC. It codes for CSARAGIRDYTF.

V gene TRBV28 combines with J gene TRBJ2-7, with D tentatively TRBD2 (7 bases). V dropped 4 bases and J dropped 0 bases, with 16 bases sitting between them. The CDR3 runs 16 residues. CDR1 MDHEN and CDR2 SYDVKM come from the germline V gene. The DNA of the CDR3 is TGTGCCAGCAGTTCTTGGTCGGGGGGCACCTCCTACGAGCAGTACTTC. Its protein product is CASSSWSGGTSYEQYF.

V is TRBV20-1 and J is TRBJ2-7; D is perhaps TRBD2 (5 bases). Trimming stripped 8 bases from V and 10 bases from J, with 21 bases between. This CDR3 has 12 residues. CDR1 is DFQATT, CDR2 SNEGSKA, per germline (reference sequence). The CDR3 region is CSITGSKEAQYF. The CDR3 nucleotides are TGCAGTATAACTGGGAGCAAAGAGGCCCAGTACTTC.